This T cell receptor (beta chain) comes out of a study of beta chain features in type 1 diabetes. Investigators reverse transcribed all isolated RNA, so they sequenced expressed TCRB transcripts. Data came from immunoSEQ multiplex PCR; TCRdb stores just in-frame clones and leaves some out. Here the sample spans about 280,000 clones, 14% to 15% being singletons. This clone was seen only a few times. Its antigen is as yet unknown. Trimming pared 4 bases from V and 2 bases from J, leaving 11 bases between. Germline loops: CDR1 GTSNPN, CDR2 SVGIG (reference sequence). The CDR3 extends over 13 amino acids. Findings of the study overall: Shortening that was moderate but significant affected the TCRB CDR3s of Type 1 diabetes patients in all four CD4+ subsets.

The rearrangement joins TRBV30 to TRBJ1-1; a weak D match, TRBD1 (5 bases). The sequenced sample consisted of naive CD4+ T cells from blood. The source of this sequence is a man between 18 and 35 years old with type 1 diabetes. CDR3 DNA sequence: TGTGCCTGGACCCCGGACATTAACACTGAAGCTTTCTTT. Its protein is CAWTPDINTEAFF.